Below, 21 T cell receptor beta chains from the same sample are listed, as sequenced in a study of T cell clones after liver transplantation. Method: immunoSEQ multiplex PCR; TCRdb's copy keeps in-frame clones and lacks some. The profile shows about 20,000 clones, 65% to 85% of them singletons. Specimen: CD8+ T cells from blood, collected approximately 54 months after liver transplant. The receptors originated from a human patient who received a liver transplant. The graft donor may be the source of some T cells.

This chain connects TRBV15 to TRBJ1-1; TRBD1 aligns across 10 bases. Per germline, CDR1 LNHNV and CDR2 YYDKDF (reference sequence). V shed 0 bases and J 5 bases; nucleotides not matched to a gene: 3. This CDR3 comprises 15 residues. Written as DNA, the CDR3 is TGTGCCACCAGCAGAGATGGGACAGGGGTTACTGAAGCTTTCTTT. It yields the protein CATSRDGTGVTEAFF.

The chain couples TRBV27 to TRBJ2-1; 9 positions match TRBD2. V lost 4 bases, J lost 15 bases, and 10 bases stayed unmatched. CDR1 is MNHEY and CDR2 is SMNVEV in the germline V gene (reference sequence). The CDR3 covers 13 residues. The CDR3 DNA is TGTGCCAGCAGTTCGGGGAGCGGGGGGCAACGGTTCTTC. It translates to CASSSGSGGQRFF.

The J gene is TRBJ2-7, the V gene TRBV30; D remains ambiguous. The germline V gene encodes CDR1 GTSNPN and CDR2 SVGIG (reference sequence). The CDR3 covers 12 residues. V lost 0 bases to trimming and J lost 6 bases, with 9 bases between them. This chain's CDR3 is CAWSVSGGEQYF. The CDR3 DNA sequence: TGTGCCTGGAGTGTATCGGGCGGCGAGCAGTACTTC.

The rearrangement joins TRBV21-1 to TRBJ1-1. TRBV21-1 is noted as a pseudogene. CDR3 length: 14 residues. This CDR3 reads CASSKARWVTEAFF. DNA for the CDR3: TGTGCCAGCAGCAAAGCTCGCTGGGTGACTGAAGCTTTCTTT.

The chain couples TRBV6-1 to TRBJ1-1, with 9 bases matching TRBD1. The CDR3 is 16 residues long. Germline CDR1 and CDR2: MNHNS and SASEGT. The J segment lost 3 bases and the V segment lost 1 base, leaving 6 bases of the junction unmatched. The CDR3 bases are TGTGCCAGCAGTGAAGTACACCGGACAGGGGACACTGAAGCTTTCTTT. Translating gives CASSEVHRTGDTEAFF.

This clone was counted a few times. The chain carries TRBV30 and TRBJ2-3; D remains unclear. V was pared by 2 bases and J by 0 bases, with 9 bases between. The CDR3 totals 14 residues. Germline loops: CDR1 GTSNPN, CDR2 SVGIG (reference sequence). The CDR3 DNA follows: TGTGCCTGGAGTTATTACACTAGCACAGATACGCAGTATTTT. Translating it yields CAWSYYTSTDTQYF. Filled out from reference TRBV30 and TRBJ2-3, the complete variable domain reads SQTIHQWPATLVQPVGSPLSLECTVEGTSNPNLYWYRQAAGRGLQLLFYSVGIGQISSEVPQNLSASRPQDRQFILSSKKLLLSDSGFYLCAWSYYTSTDTQYFGPGTRLTVL.

The table lists this clone with a count of one. This chain links TRBV6-6 with TRBJ2-1; either TRBD1 or TRBD2 may supply D (5 bases each). Trimming removed 7 bases at V and 6 bases at J, with 19 bases between. CDR3 length: 15 residues. Germline V gene lookup returns CDR1 MNHNY and CDR2 SVGAGI (reference sequence). CDR3 in DNA: TGTGCCAGCACCAAAGGTGGGGGTCTTGGCAATGAGCAGTTCTTC. This gives the protein CASTKGGGLGNEQFF.

This chain links TRBV9 with TRBJ2-1; tentatively, D is TRBD1 or TRBD2 (6 bases each). Germline V lookup: CDR1 SGDLS, CDR2 YYNGEE. The V end lost 2 bases, the J end lost 3 bases, and 18 bases lay between the germline ends. This CDR3 is built from 17 residues. CDR3 residues: CASSVRGRGTLYNEQFF. The CDR3 nucleotides read TGTGCCAGCAGCGTTCGGGGGCGGGGAACACTCTACAATGAGCAGTTCTTC.

The chain carries TRBV4-1 and TRBJ2-3, with D possibly matching TRBD2 (5 bases). Germline CDR1 reads MGHRA; CDR2 reads YSYEKL. V was pared by 0 bases and J by 5 bases, with 12 bases between. CDR3 length: 15 residues. CDR3 DNA sequence: TGCGCCAGCAGCCAAGATTCCGGGATTAAAGATACGCAGTATTTT. Encoded protein: CASSQDSGIKDTQYF.

V gene TRBV4-1 combines with J gene TRBJ2-7; tentatively, D is TRBD2 (5 bases). The CDR3 sequence is 15 residues long. The germline V and J ends were trimmed by 2 bases and 2 bases, with 13 bases remaining between them. The germline gives CDR1 MGHRA, CDR2 YSYEKL. DNA for the CDR3: TGCGCCAGCAGCCAACTCGATGACGGGACCTACGAGCAGTACTTC. It is translated as CASSQLDDGTYEQYF.

The chain couples TRBV23-1 to TRBJ2-7; TRBD2 agrees at 8 bases. TRBV23-1 is designated an ORF whose function remains uncertain. The J segment lost 7 bases and the V segment lost 1 base, leaving 6 bases of the junction unmatched. The CDR3 spans 14 residues. The CDR3 reads CASSQWRGGREQYF. The CDR3 coding sequence is TGCGCCAGCAGTCAATGGCGCGGGGGGAGGGAGCAGTACTTC.

This chain joins TRBV10-1 and TRBJ1-3; D perhaps matches TRBD1 (5 bases). Germline CDR1 is WNHNN and CDR2 is SYGVQD (reference sequence). V was trimmed by 6 bases and J by 2 bases, leaving 17 bases between them. The CDR3 spans 16 residues. As DNA, the CDR3 is TGCGCCAGCAGGGGAATTCGGTGGGGCCCTGGAAACACCATATATTTT. This codes for CASRGIRWGPGNTIYF.

This clone was observed a single time. Here the CDR3 DNA reads TGCGCCAGCAGTGTGGGGGCCAGCTCCTACGAGCAGTACTTC. The encoded protein is CASSVGASSYEQYF. V and J are TRBV10-2 and TRBJ2-7; TRBD1 is a possible D gene (6 bases). Trimming took off 4 bases at V and 0 bases at J, with 10 bases between the two ends. The V gene's germline CDR1 is WSHSY and CDR2 SAAADI. CDR3 length equals 14 residues.

The chain uses TRBV5-5 and TRBJ2-7; D possibly corresponds to TRBD2 (6 bases). The CDR3 has 14 amino acids. V was cut by 4 bases and J by 0 bases, with 11 bases left in between. Germline V lookup: CDR1 SGHKS, CDR2 YYEKEE (reference sequence). CDR3 nucleotides: TGTGCCAGCAGCCCCGGGGGAAGCTCCTACGAGCAGTACTTC. Translated, it gives CASSPGGSSYEQYF.

In this sample, this clone is medium-sized (0.01 to 0.1%). This chain joins TRBV6-1 and TRBJ2-7; D not certain. The CDR3 extends over 14 amino acids. Germline loops: CDR1 MNHNS, CDR2 SASEGT. Trimming cost V 3 bases and J 6 bases, with 15 bases left between them. The CDR3 loop is CASSEIDTSLEQYF. The CDR3 coding sequence is TGTGCCAGCAGTGAGATAGACACCTCACTCGAGCAGTACTTC.

Many counts were recorded for this clone. The V gene is TRBV2, the J gene TRBJ1-2; D gene unclear. Trimming pared 6 bases from V and 5 bases from J, leaving 13 bases between. The CDR3 has 13 residues. Germline CDR1 and CDR2: SNHLY and FYNNEI. The CDR3 bases are TGTGCCAGCAGGGAGGGCCCGGAATATGGCTACACCTTC. This codes for CASREGPEYGYTF.

The chain uses TRBV6-1 and TRBJ2-7; TRBD1 matches at 12 bases. V was clipped by 2 bases and J by 5 bases; unmatched bases: 19. Germline V gives CDR1 MNHNS, CDR2 SASEGT. CDR3 length: 20 amino acids. CDR3 nucleotides: TGTGCCAGCAGTGAATTTTTAGTTTTCGCCCCCGGGACAGGGGGCGACGAGCAGTACTTC. Protein: CASSEFLVFAPGTGGDEQYF.

V usage is TRBV10-1 and J usage is TRBJ2-7; 7 bases match TRBD1. The junction had 7 bases not matched to a gene; V was cut back by 2 bases and J by 3 bases. Germline CDR1 WNHNN, CDR2 SYGVQD (reference sequence). The CDR3 covers 15 residues. The CDR3 DNA sequence: TGCGCCAGCAGTGAGGGGCCGGGACAGAGCTACGAGCAGTACTTC. It specifies CASSEGPGQSYEQYF.

The CDR3: CASSADSPETQYF. The CDR3 coding sequence is TGTGCCAGTAGCGCCGACAGTCCGGAGACCCAGTACTTC. The genes are TRBV19 and TRBJ2-5; possible D gene TRBD1, 5 bases. Germline loops: CDR1 LNHDA, CDR2 SQIVND (reference sequence). V shed 6 bases and J shed 5 bases, with 13 bases lying between them. There are 13 residues in the CDR3.

The chain joins TRBV5-4 to TRBJ2-7; TRBD1 aligns across 10 bases. This CDR3 contains 15 residues. The V segment lost 4 bases and the J segment 3 bases; nucleotides outside the gene matches: 7. Germline CDR1 is SGHNT and CDR2 is YYREEE (reference sequence). The CDR3 coding sequence is TGTGCCAGCAGCGGGACAGGGGTGGGATACTACGAGCAGTACTTC. It codes for CASSGTGVGYYEQYF.

This chain joins TRBV19 and TRBJ1-1; D call uncertain. The CDR3 spans 13 residues. Trimming left V 7 bases short and J 1 base short, with 10 bases between. Germline V lookup: CDR1 LNHDA, CDR2 SQIVND (reference sequence). The CDR3 spells CASNIDTNTEAFF. CDR3 nucleotide sequence: TGTGCCAGTAACATCGACACGAACACTGAAGCTTTCTTT.